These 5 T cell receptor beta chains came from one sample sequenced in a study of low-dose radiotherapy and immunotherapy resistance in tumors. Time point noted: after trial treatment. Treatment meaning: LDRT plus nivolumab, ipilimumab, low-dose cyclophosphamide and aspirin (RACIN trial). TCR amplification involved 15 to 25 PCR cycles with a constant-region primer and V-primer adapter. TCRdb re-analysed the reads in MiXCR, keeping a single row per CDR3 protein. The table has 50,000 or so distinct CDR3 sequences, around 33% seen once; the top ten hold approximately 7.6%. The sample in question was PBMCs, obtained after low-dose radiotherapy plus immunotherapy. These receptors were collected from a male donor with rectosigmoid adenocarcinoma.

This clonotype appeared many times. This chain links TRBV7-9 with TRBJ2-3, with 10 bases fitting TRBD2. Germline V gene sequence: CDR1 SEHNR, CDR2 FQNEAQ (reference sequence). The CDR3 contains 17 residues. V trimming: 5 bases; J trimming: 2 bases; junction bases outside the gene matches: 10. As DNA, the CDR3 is TGTGCCAGCAGCCCGGACGTAGCGGGGGGTTACACAGATACGCAGTATTTT. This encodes CASSPDVAGGYTDTQYF. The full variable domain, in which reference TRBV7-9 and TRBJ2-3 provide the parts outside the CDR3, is DTGVSQNPRHKITKRGQNVTFRCDPISEHNRLYWYRQTLGQGPEFLTYFQNEAQLEKSRLLSDRFSAERPKGSFSTLEIQRTEQGDSAMYLCASSPDVAGGYTDTQYFGPGTRLTVL.

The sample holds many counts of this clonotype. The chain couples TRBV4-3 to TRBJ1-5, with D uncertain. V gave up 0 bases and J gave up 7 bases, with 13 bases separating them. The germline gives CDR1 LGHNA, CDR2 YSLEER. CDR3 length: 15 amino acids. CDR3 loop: CASSQDGQPGQPQHF. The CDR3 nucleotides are TGCGCCAGCAGCCAAGACGGGCAGCCCGGACAGCCCCAGCATTTT.

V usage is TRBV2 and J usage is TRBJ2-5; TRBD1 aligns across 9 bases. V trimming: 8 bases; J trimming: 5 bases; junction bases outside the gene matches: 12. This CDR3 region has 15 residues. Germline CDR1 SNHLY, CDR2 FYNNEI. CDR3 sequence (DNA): TGTGCCAGCCCTAAGGACAGGGGCAGAAGGGAGACCCAGTACTTC. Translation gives CASPKDRGRRETQYF.

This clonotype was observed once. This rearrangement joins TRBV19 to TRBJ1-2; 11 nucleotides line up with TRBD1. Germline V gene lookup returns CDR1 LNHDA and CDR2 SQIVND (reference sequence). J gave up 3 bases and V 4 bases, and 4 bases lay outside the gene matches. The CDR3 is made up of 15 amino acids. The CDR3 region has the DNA TGTGCCAGTAGTAGGTCGGGACAGGGGGACTATGGCTACACCTTC. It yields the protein CASSRSGQGDYGYTF.

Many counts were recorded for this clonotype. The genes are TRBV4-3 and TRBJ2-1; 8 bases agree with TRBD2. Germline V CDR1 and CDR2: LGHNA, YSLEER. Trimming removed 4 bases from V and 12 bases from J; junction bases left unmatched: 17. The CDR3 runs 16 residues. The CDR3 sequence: CASSRNAGTRGGGQFF. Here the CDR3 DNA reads TGCGCCAGCAGCCGGAATGCCGGGACTAGAGGGGGGGGGCAGTTCTTC.